The T cell receptor beta chain described here comes from a study of blood T cell repertoires in COVID-19. Study context: In each case, the material was cDNA or gDNA derived from T cells, B-cell-depleted T cells, or PBMCs.

Study members were between about 18 and 95 years old and lived in around 24 US regions. Each exposed participant met a COVID-19 case in the 2 weeks preceding study entry. The CDR3 is 13 residues long. The table came from immunoSEQ multiplex PCR; TCRdb's copy has only in-frame clones and leaves some out. The sample records 130,000 to 150,000 clones, 84% being singletons. The chain uses TRBV21-1 and TRBJ2-2; the table gives TRBD2 as D, unverified against the DNA. TRBV21-1 is classified as a pseudogene. The TCR originated in a woman between 50 and 59 years old who had been exposed to COVID-19. Sequences were obtained from PBMCs or T cells enriched from blood (not recorded which). The CDR3 bases are TGTGCCAGCAGCTGTAACGGGACCGGGGAGCTGTTTTTT. Protein sequence: CASSCNGTGELFF.